This passage covers 18 T cell receptor beta chains from one sample sequenced in a study of beta chain features in type 1 diabetes. What was sequenced were expressed TCRB transcripts, since all of the isolated RNA had been reverse transcribed. This table comes from immunoSEQ multiplex PCR, and its TCRdb copy is limited to in-frame clones, with some not included. The sample consists of some 400,000 clones, over 13% of them appearing once. The material sequenced was naive CD4+ T cells from blood. These TCRs come from a woman under 30 in good health.

J is TRBJ2-7 and V is TRBV28, with TRBD1 matching 10 bases. The germline V gene has CDR1 MDHEN and CDR2 SYDVKM. J was trimmed by 6 bases and V by 6 bases; bases with no gene match: 8. The CDR3 consists of 14 residues. CDR3 sequence reads: CASRIPGQGLEQYF. In DNA, the CDR3 is TGTGCCAGCAGAATACCGGGACAGGGGCTCGAGCAGTACTTC.

V usage is TRBV27 and J usage is TRBJ2-2, with 8 bases lining up with TRBD1. Germline-derived CDR1 and CDR2 are MNHEY and SMNVEV (reference sequence). V shed 5 bases and J 3 bases; nucleotides not matched to a gene: 5. The CDR3 covers 15 residues. The CDR3 loop reads CASSPTGVYTGELFF. DNA for the CDR3: TGTGCCAGCAGTCCGACAGGGGTTTACACCGGGGAGCTGTTTTTT.

This chain uses TRBV4-1 with TRBJ1-2; D is unresolved. The CDR3 loop spans 14 amino acids. Deletions cut 1 base from V and 7 bases from J, with 13 bases between. The germline V gene encodes CDR1 MGHRA and CDR2 YSYEKL. The CDR3 loop reads CASSQATVLGGYTF. The CDR3 bases are TGCGCCAGCAGCCAAGCAACGGTCCTTGGTGGCTACACCTTC.

The rearrangement uses TRBV29-1 and TRBJ2-2, with a possible D match to TRBD2 (5 bases). Germline CDR1 reads SQVTM; CDR2 reads ANQGSEA. Trimming removed 3 bases at V and 0 bases at J, with 11 bases between. The CDR3 has 15 residues. The CDR3 is CSVDAGHANTGELFF. The CDR3 nucleotides read TGCAGCGTTGACGCGGGTCACGCGAACACCGGGGAGCTGTTTTTT.

The chain joins TRBV7-3 to TRBJ2-7, with TRBD2 as a possible D gene (6 bases). Germline CDR1 and CDR2: SGHTA and FQGTGA. This CDR3 spans 15 amino acids. V was shortened by 6 bases and J by 2 bases, with 17 bases between the two germline ends. CDR3 sequence: CASRSGSGAPYEQYF. In nucleotides, the CDR3 is TGTGCCAGCAGGTCGGGTAGCGGCGCCCCCTACGAGCAGTACTTC.

This clone has only a few counts. This chain uses TRBV30 with TRBJ1-5; TRBD1 might be the D (5 bases). Between the trimmed V and J ends, which lost 7 bases and 5 bases, there was a span of 15 bases. The germline CDR1 and CDR2 sequences are GTSNPN and SVGIG (reference sequence). This CDR3 comprises 13 residues. In DNA form, the CDR3 reads TGTGCCTACGCCAGCAGGGCGGATCAGCCCCAGCATTTT. Its protein product is CAYASRADQPQHF.

CDR3 bases: TGTGCCAGCAGTTTAGACAGGTTTAATGAAAAACTGTTTTTT. This sequence encodes CASSLDRFNEKLFF. The V and J genes are TRBV27 and TRBJ1-4; possibly TRBD1 for D (6 bases). The V and J ends lost 2 bases and 4 bases respectively, with 8 bases between them. The CDR3 is 14 residues long. Germline CDR1 is MNHEY and CDR2 is SMNVEV (reference sequence).

This clone was seen more than once but under ten times. This chain uses TRBV2 with TRBJ2-1, with D hard to call. The ends were cut back, 4 bases at V and 9 bases at J, with 7 bases in the middle. Germline values: CDR1 SNHLY, CDR2 FYNNEI. The CDR3 loop spans 11 amino acids. The CDR3 DNA reads as TGTGCCAGCAGTGTCGGTGTTGAGCAGTTCTTC. Protein product: CASSVGVEQFF.

In this sample, this clone turned up a few times. The V gene is TRBV5-1, the J gene TRBJ1-1; D not resolved. This CDR3 comprises 14 residues. Per the germline V gene, CDR1 is SGHRS and CDR2 is YFSETQ. Trimming removed 0 bases at V and 1 base at J, with 7 bases between. The CDR3 DNA reads TGCGCCAGCAGCTTGGTACAGTCGAACACTGAAGCTTTCTTT. Its protein is CASSLVQSNTEAFF.

This clone was counted only a few times. The chain employs TRBV7-9 and TRBJ2-1; D may be TRBD1 (5 bases). The CDR3 has 14 residues. The germline CDR1 and CDR2 sequences are SEHNR and FQNEAQ (reference sequence). Trimming stripped 5 bases from V and 6 bases from J, with 14 bases between. The CDR3 is CASSPQGNPNEQFF. CDR3 sequence (DNA): TGTGCCAGCAGCCCTCAGGGTAACCCCAATGAGCAGTTCTTC.

This clone was seen only a few times. The chain employs TRBV28 and TRBJ2-4; D possibly corresponds to TRBD1 (6 bases). Trimming left V 6 bases short and J 0 bases short, with 9 bases between. This CDR3 has 14 residues. Germline V gives CDR1 MDHEN, CDR2 SYDVKM. CDR3 protein: CASSPTGAKNIQYF. CDR3 nucleotides: TGTGCCAGCAGCCCGACAGGAGCCAAAAACATTCAGTACTTC.

The chain links TRBV4-2 to TRBJ2-7, with D perhaps TRBD1 (6 bases). The germline V gene encodes CDR1 LGHNA and CDR2 YNFKEQ. V was shortened by 1 base and J by 2 bases, with 9 bases between the two germline ends. The CDR3 loop spans 14 amino acids. The CDR3 DNA sequence: TGTGCCAGCAGCCAAGTGGGACAAACCTACGAGCAGTACTTC. Protein sequence: CASSQVGQTYEQYF.

The chain uses TRBV7-2 and TRBJ2-1, with 7 bases that match TRBD2. The V and J ends lost 3 bases and 9 bases, in that order; junction bases with no gene match: 8. Germline lookup yields CDR1 SGHTA and CDR2 FQGNSA. CDR3 length: 14 residues. The CDR3, as DNA: TGTGCCAGCAGCTTCCAGCGGGATCTAGGTGAGCAGTTCTTC. Protein: CASSFQRDLGEQFF.

This clone was detected a few times. The rearrangement links TRBV30 to TRBJ1-5, with unresolved D. Germline V gives CDR1 GTSNPN, CDR2 SVGIG (reference sequence). The CDR3 contains 14 residues. Trimming shortened V by 2 bases and J by 4 bases, and 12 bases separated the two germline ends. Written as DNA, the CDR3 is TGTGCCTGGAGTAGCGGACCACTAAATCAGCCCCAGCATTTT. Protein sequence: CAWSSGPLNQPQHF.

The chain is built from TRBV28 and TRBJ2-3; D is perhaps TRBD2 (6 bases). This CDR3 is 16 amino acids long. V lost 5 bases and J 1 base, leaving 16 bases between the germline ends. The germline V gene has CDR1 MDHEN and CDR2 SYDVKM. The CDR3 nucleotides are TGTGCCAGCAGTCCCCTGGGAGGAGAGGGCACAGATACGCAGTATTTT. Its protein is CASSPLGGEGTDTQYF.

The V call is TRBV20-1, the J call TRBJ1-2, with 8 bases that match TRBD1. Germline loops: CDR1 DFQATT, CDR2 SNEGSKA (reference sequence). The CDR3 extends over 11 amino acids. V gave up 7 bases and J gave up 4 bases; unmatched junction bases: 2. The CDR3 protein is CSGGTGYGYTF. The CDR3 region has the DNA TGCAGTGGGGGGACAGGCTATGGCTACACCTTC.

This clone showed up just a few times. The chain recombines TRBV28 with TRBJ2-1, with TRBD2 identical over 9 bases. V lost 6 bases and J lost 0; bases outside the gene matches: 9. The CDR3 contains 17 residues. From germline, CDR1 is MDHEN and CDR2 SYDVKM. CDR3 protein: CASRKQGLARSYNEQFF. The CDR3 bases are TGTGCCAGCAGAAAACAGGGACTAGCCCGCTCCTACAATGAGCAGTTCTTC.

The chain carries TRBV23-1 and TRBJ1-2, with 9 bases lining up with TRBD1. TRBV23-1 is known as an ORF, though its function is uncertain. V was pared by 6 bases and J by 4 bases, with 12 bases of the junction left unmatched. The CDR3 has 16 amino acids. The CDR3 here is CASSPDLLTGGYGYTF. The CDR3 DNA reads TGCGCCAGCAGCCCCGATCTCCTGACAGGGGGCTATGGCTACACCTTC.